These T cell receptor beta chains were read from a single sample in a study of a mutant IDH1 vaccine in newly diagnosed glioma. No antigen is known for these receptors. Clones were sequenced by immunoSEQ multiplex PCR, and TCRdb holds only the in-frame ones, with some missing. The table has 90,000 to 100,000 clones, under 90% seen once. Material: PBMCs, obtained from a glioma patient whose treatment included an IDH1 peptide vaccine. The source is a woman between 45 and 60 years old with glioma. CDR3s include the opening cysteine and the closing phenylalanine or tryptophan. D genes are given only for firm matches. Clone size is given for some rows only: seen once, a few or many times, or a class if the clone is expanded.

11 | TRBJ1-1 | NA | NA | TRBV2 | CAQQLGTEAFF | TGTGCCCAGCAACTGGGCACTGAAGCTTTCTTT
15 | TRBJ2-3 | TRBD2 | NA | TRBV7-9 | CASTLMSSGEDTQYF | TGTGCCAGCACCTTAATGTCTAGCGGAGAAGATACGCAGTATTTT
13 | TRBJ1-1 | NA | NA | TRBV2 | CASSGRSFGEAFF | TGTGCCAGCAGTGGGCGGTCGTTCGGTGAAGCTTTCTTT
14 | TRBJ1-1 | TRBD1 | NA | TRBV6-1 | CASSKYGQDTEAFF | TGTGCCAGCAGTAAGTACGGACAGGACACTGAAGCTTTCTTT
13 | TRBJ2-5 | NA | NA | TRBV19 | CASSTQGVETQYF | TGTGCCAGTAGTACTCAGGGAGTAGAGACCCAGTACTTC
15 | TRBJ1-3 | NA | NA | TRBV9 | CASSPSLGSGNTIYF | TGTGCCAGCAGCCCTTCTCTGGGATCTGGAAACACCATATATTTT
17 | TRBJ2-5 | TRBD2 | NA | TRBV27 | CASSQGVGGRAGETQYF | TGTGCCAGCAGCCAAGGGGTAGGCGGGAGGGCCGGAGAGACCCAGTACTTC
12 | TRBJ2-7 | NA | NA | TRBV5-4 | CASSLPLGEQYF | TGTGCCAGCAGCTTGCCGCTAGGAGAACAGTACTTC
13 | TRBJ1-1 | NA | NA | TRBV9 | CASSVGMNTEAFF | TGTGCCAGCAGCGTAGGGATGAACACTGAAGCTTTCTTT
13 | TRBJ2-1 | NA | NA | TRBV28 | CAGGAPSYNEQFF | TGTGCCGGGGGAGCCCCCTCCTACAATGAGCAGTTCTTC
17 | TRBJ2-1 | NA | NA | TRBV7-9 | CASSSGTMSSSLGEQFF | TGTGCCAGCAGCTCCGGCACAATGAGCAGTTCTTTGGGTGAGCAGTTCTTC
14 | TRBJ1-3 | NA | NA | TRBV4-1 | CASSHDSSGNTIYF | TGCGCCAGCAGCCATGACAGCTCTGGAAACACCATATATTTT
14 | TRBJ1-4 | NA | NA | TRBV6-1 | CASLGRPTNEKLFF | TGTGCCAGCCTTGGACGGCCAACTAATGAAAAACTGTTTTTT
11 | TRBJ1-5 | NA | once | TRBV20-1 | CSLTDSLAQHF | TGCAGTCTGACAGACTCACTGGCCCAGCATTTT
14 | TRBJ2-7 | NA | NA | TRBV5-6 | CASSLGTKIYEQYF | TGTGCCAGCAGTCTGGGTACAAAAATCTACGAGCAGTACTTC
14 | TRBJ2-7 | TRBD1 | NA | TRBV6-1 | CASRSTGHNYEQYF | TGTGCCAGCAGGTCGACAGGGCACAACTACGAGCAGTACTTC
15 | TRBJ2-2 | TRBD2 | once | TRBV5-5 | CASSSGTSFTGELFF | TGTGCCAGCAGCTCCGGGACTAGCTTCACCGGGGAGCTGTTTTTT
13 | TRBJ1-1 | NA | NA | TRBV5-1 | CASSLERGSEAFF | TGCGCCAGCAGCTTGGAGAGGGGGTCTGAAGCTTTCTTT
15 | TRBJ2-7 | TRBD2 | NA | TRBV29-1 | CSVEATSGRAYEQYF | TGCAGCGTTGAAGCGACTAGCGGGAGGGCCTACGAGCAGTACTTC
12 | TRBJ1-4 | NA | NA | TRBV6-6 | CASTLQGEKLFF | TGTGCCAGCACTCTACAGGGTGAAAAACTGTTTTTT
15 | TRBJ1-3 | NA | few | TRBV29-1 | CSVEGFDMPGNTIYF | TGCAGCGTTGAAGGGTTTGACATGCCTGGAAACACCATATATTTT
15 | TRBJ1-1 | NA | few | TRBV18 | CASSPPLGGDAEAFF | TGTGCCAGCTCACCACCGCTAGGGGGGGACGCTGAAGCTTTCTTT
15 | TRBJ2-2 | TRBD2 | NA | TRBV5-1 | CASQDAGAYTGELFF | TGCGCCAGCCAAGACGCGGGAGCTTACACCGGGGAGCTGTTTTTT
14 | TRBJ1-6 | TRBD1 | NA | TRBV5-1 | CASSLTGENSPLHF | TGCGCCAGCAGCTTGACAGGGGAAAATTCACCCCTCCACTTT
12 | TRBJ2-7 | NA | NA | TRBV7-9 | CASSASSYEQYF | TGTGCCAGCAGCGCCAGCTCCTACGAGCAGTACTTC
15 | TRBJ1-5 | NA | NA | TRBV28 | CASSTPTDSNQPQHF | TGTGCCAGCAGTACCCCGACAGATAGCAATCAGCCCCAGCATTTT
14 | TRBJ1-4 | TRBD1 | NA | TRBV6-6 | CASSWDRGNEKLFF | TGTGCCAGCAGCTGGGACAGGGGGAATGAAAAACTGTTTTTT
16 | TRBJ2-7 | TRBD2 | NA | TRBV11-1 | CASSLVSSGARYEQYF | TGTGCCAGCAGCTTAGTATCCAGCGGGGCCCGCTACGAGCAGTACTTC
15 | TRBJ1-5 | NA | NA | TRBV28 | CASTLGAGGVWPQHF | TGTGCCAGCACCCTGGGCGCCGGTGGAGTTTGGCCCCAGCATTTT
14 | TRBJ1-2 | NA | NA | TRBV28 | CASSLWGTGYGYTF | TGTGCCAGCAGTTTATGGGGGACGGGCTATGGCTACACCTTC
14 | TRBJ1-1 | NA | NA | TRBV6-5 | CASSLTSMNTEAFF | TGTGCCAGCAGTCTCACCAGTATGAACACTGAAGCTTTCTTT
13 | TRBJ2-3 | NA | NA | TRBV6-1 | CASRLEGTDTQYF | TGTGCCAGCAGGCTAGAGGGCACAGATACGCAGTATTTT
15 | TRBJ2-1 | NA | NA | TRBV5-6 | CASSFGYGSTHEQFF | TGTGCCAGCAGCTTTGGGTACGGGAGCACCCATGAGCAGTTCTTC
15 | TRBJ1-4 | NA | NA | TRBV30 | CAWGPYGQRREKLFF | TGTGCCTGGGGCCCATACGGGCAAAGGCGAGAAAAACTGTTTTTT
14 | TRBJ1-2 | TRBD1 | NA | TRBV6-5 | CASSSGQGDYGYTF | TGTGCCAGCAGTTCGGGACAGGGAGACTATGGCTACACCTTC
13 | TRBJ2-7 | NA | once | TRBV5-1 | CASSLTDTYEQYF | TGCGCCAGCAGCTTGACAGACACCTACGAGCAGTACTTC
14 | TRBJ2-2 | NA | NA | TRBV6-5 | CASSRIQNTGELFF | TGTGCCAGCAGTAGAATTCAGAACACCGGGGAGCTGTTTTTT
13 | TRBJ2-2 | NA | NA | TRBV5-4 | CASSPRWAGELFF | TGTGCCAGCAGCCCCCGTTGGGCCGGGGAGCTGTTTTTT
15 | TRBJ2-7 | NA | NA | TRBV27 | CASSSVTGGGYEQYF | TGTGCCAGCAGTTCGGTAACAGGGGGAGGGTACGAGCAGTACTTC
15 | TRBJ2-1 | TRBD2 | NA | TRBV14 | CASSLVAGAVSEQFF | TGTGCCAGCAGCCTGGTAGCGGGGGCAGTTTCCGAGCAGTTCTTC
15 | TRBJ2-6 | TRBD2 | NA | TRBV10-3 | CAISEREGGANVLTF | TGTGCCATCAGTGAAAGGGAGGGTGGGGCCAACGTCCTGACTTTC
11 | TRBJ2-1 | NA | NA | TRBV28 | CQIRTPNEQFF | TGCCAGATACGGACACCCAATGAGCAGTTCTTC
14 | TRBJ1-1 | NA | NA | TRBV27 | CASSPRGKNTEAFF | TGTGCCAGCAGTCCTAGGGGCAAGAACACTGAAGCTTTCTTT
14 | TRBJ1-1 | NA | medium-sized | TRBV9 | CASTTTADNTEAFF | TGTGCCAGCACCACTACGGCAGACAACACTGAAGCTTTCTTT
14 | TRBJ1-2 | TRBD1 | NA | TRBV2 | CASSELQGAWGYTF | TGTGCCAGCAGTGAACTACAGGGGGCGTGGGGCTACACCTTC
12 | TRBJ2-3 | NA | once | TRBV10-3 | CAISEVLDTQYF | TGTGCCATCAGTGAAGTGCTAGATACGCAGTATTTT